Following are 26 T cell receptor beta chains from one sample sequenced in a study of OX40 agonist ivuxolimab in advanced cancers. To prepare the library, the immunoSEQ multiplex PCR assay was applied. TCRdb holds this immuneACCESS table with in-frame rearrangements only. Some clones are missing; in checked studies, unresolved V genes explain under half, and the rest has no known cause. This sample has about 99,000 clones in its table, and about 91% of those were observed once. The top ten constitute around 0.31% of the sample. The input for sequencing was CD4+ or CD8+ T cells sorted from blood, taken in a trial of the OX40 agonist ivuxolimab. These receptors all stem from an adult with an advanced solid tumor such as melanoma, head and neck, liver or kidney cancer.

The chain links TRBV6-6 to TRBJ2-3, with TRBD2 matching over 8 bases. This CDR3 has 16 amino acids. Trimming removed 2 bases from V and 3 bases from J; junction bases left unmatched: 7. Per the germline V gene, CDR1 is MNHNY and CDR2 is SVGAGI (reference sequence). CDR3 sequence reads: CASSYRREVVTDTQYF. In DNA, the CDR3 is TGTGCCAGCAGTTACAGGCGGGAGGTGGTGACAGATACGCAGTATTTT.

The gene calls are TRBV4-2 and TRBJ2-2; D remains unclear. The CDR3 extends over 14 amino acids. Trimming left V 0 bases short and J 2 bases short, with 4 bases between. Germline V gene sequence: CDR1 LGHNA, CDR2 YNFKEQ. The CDR3 spells CASSQEPNTGELFF. CDR3 nucleotide sequence: TGTGCCAGCAGCCAAGAACCTAACACCGGGGAGCTGTTTTTT.

The chain has TRBV5-6 and TRBJ2-1; 7 bases agree with TRBD1. Germline V CDR1 and CDR2: SGHDT, YYEEEE. The CDR3 is made up of 16 amino acids. V lost 3 bases, J lost 5 bases, and 11 bases stayed unmatched. CDR3 in amino acids: CASSYPGTARNNEQFF. CDR3 DNA: TGTGCCAGCAGCTACCCCGGGACAGCTAGAAACAATGAGCAGTTCTTC.

The J gene is TRBJ2-1, the V gene TRBV9; TRBD2 might be the D (6 bases). CDR3 length equals 15 residues. Between the trimmed V and J ends, which lost 0 bases and 7 bases, there was a span of 14 bases. Germline values: CDR1 SGDLS, CDR2 YYNGEE. CDR3 in DNA: TGTGCCAGCAGCGTAGGAAGTACTAGCACGAATGAGCAGTTCTTC. Protein: CASSVGSTSTNEQFF. The whole variable domain, remainder taken from reference TRBV9 and TRBJ2-1, is DSGVTQTPKHLITATGQRVTLRCSPRSGDLSVYWYQQSLDQGLQFLIQYYNGEERAKGNILERFSAQQFPDLHSELNLSSLELGDSALYFCASSVGSTSTNEQFFGPGTRLTVL.

This chain joins TRBV4-3 and TRBJ1-2; D not resolved. CDR1 LGHNA and CDR2 YSLEER come from the germline V gene. V shed 0 bases and J shed 3 bases, with 8 bases lying between them. The CDR3 consists of 14 residues. The CDR3 spells CASSQDYTYYGYTF. The CDR3 nucleotides read TGCGCCAGCAGCCAAGATTACACGTACTATGGCTACACCTTC.

The V gene is TRBV2, the J gene TRBJ2-7; D gene uncertain. This CDR3 is built from 12 residues. V was shortened by 4 bases and J by 1 base, with 5 bases between the two germline ends. Germline V lookup: CDR1 SNHLY, CDR2 FYNNEI. The CDR3 reads CASSVASYEQYF. The CDR3 nucleotides are TGTGCCAGCAGTGTAGCTTCCTACGAGCAGTACTTC.

This chain uses TRBV10-3 with TRBJ2-5; D ambiguous. Germline V gene sequence: CDR1 ENHRY, CDR2 SYGVKD. This CDR3 has 14 amino acids. Trimming removed 4 bases at V and 2 bases at J, with 11 bases between. The CDR3 reads CAISGTPLQETQYF. Written as DNA, the CDR3 is TGTGCCATCAGTGGGACGCCTTTACAAGAGACCCAGTACTTC.

The chain recombines TRBV6-6 with TRBJ2-7, with D perhaps TRBD1 (6 bases). CDR3 length: 13 residues. Per germline, CDR1 MNHNY and CDR2 SVGAGI (reference sequence). Trimming pared 5 bases from V and 1 base from J, leaving 9 bases between. The CDR3 loop reads CASSRTGSYEQYF. In nucleotides, the CDR3 is TGTGCCAGCAGTAGAACAGGGTCCTACGAGCAGTACTTC.

CDR3 nucleotides: TGTGCCACCAGCAGCCAGGGGGCCCCGAACACCGGGGAGCTGTTTTTT. Its protein is CATSSQGAPNTGELFF. The chain has TRBV15 and TRBJ2-2, with 8 bases fitting TRBD1. Germline V gene lookup returns CDR1 LNHNV and CDR2 YYDKDF (reference sequence). Germline trimming cut 3 bases from V and 0 bases from J; bases unmatched to any gene: 3. This CDR3 is 16 amino acids long. Looking up the rest from reference TRBV15 and TRBJ2-2 gives the full variable domain: DAMVIQNPRYQVTQFGKPVTLSCSQTLNHNVMYWYQQKSSQAPKLLFHYYDKDFNNEADTPDNFQSRRPNTSFCFLDIRSPGLGDTAMYLCATSSQGAPNTGELFFGEGSRLTVL.

This clone is a singleton in its sample. This chain uses TRBV7-2 with TRBJ1-3; D ambiguous. The CDR3 is 14 amino acids. The V end was cut by 5 bases, the J end by 0 bases, with 8 bases between. From germline, CDR1 is SGHTA and CDR2 FQGNSA. The CDR3 DNA reads TGTGCCAGCAGCGGTTACCGCTCTGGAAACACCATATATTTT. Protein: CASSGYRSGNTIYF.

J is TRBJ2-1 and V is TRBV18, with TRBD1 matching over 7 bases. V lost 2 bases and J lost 0; bases outside the gene matches: 4. The CDR3 covers 16 residues. The germline CDR1 and CDR2 sequences are KGHSH and LQKENI. The CDR3 loop reads CASSPLGQNSYNEQFF. Written as DNA, the CDR3 is TGTGCCAGCTCACCATTGGGACAGAACTCCTACAATGAGCAGTTCTTC.

This chain links TRBV5-5 with TRBJ2-7; tentative D call: TRBD2 (7 bases). Germline CDR1 SGHKS, CDR2 YYEKEE (reference sequence). The ends were cut back, 4 bases at V and 2 bases at J, with 13 bases in the middle. The CDR3 is 14 amino acids. In nucleotides, the CDR3 is TGTGCCAGCAGCAGCGGGACACCAACCTACGAGCAGTACTTC. Translating gives CASSSGTPTYEQYF.

V and J are TRBV6-1 and TRBJ2-2; D is unclear. V lost 7 bases to trimming and J lost 1 base, with 10 bases between them. Germline V gene data show CDR1 as MNHNS and CDR2 as SASEGT. The length of the CDR3 is 14 residues. The DNA for the CDR3 is TGTGCCAGCAAACCCTATGAGAACACCGGGGAGCTGTTTTTT. Protein sequence: CASKPYENTGELFF.

This clone has only one observation. V is TRBV7-9 and J is TRBJ2-5, with TRBD1 as a possible D gene (6 bases). Germline V gives CDR1 SEHNR, CDR2 FQNEAQ (reference sequence). Trimming pared 1 base from V and 0 bases from J, leaving 12 bases between. CDR3 length equals 16 residues. CDR3 amino acids: CASSLGTALYQETQYF. The CDR3 DNA is TGTGCCAGCAGCTTAGGGACAGCCCTGTACCAAGAGACCCAGTACTTC.

The rearrangement joins TRBV11-2 to TRBJ1-4; the D gene is possibly TRBD1 (5 bases). V lost 3 bases and J 8 bases, leaving 13 bases between the germline ends. CDR1 is SGHAT, CDR2 FQNNGV, per germline. The CDR3 consists of 14 residues. The CDR3 DNA reads as TGTGCCAGCAGCTTTCGGGGAGGGGTCGAAAAACTGTTTTTT. Protein sequence: CASSFRGGVEKLFF.

This sequence joins TRBV6-6 and TRBJ1-2; 9 positions match TRBD1. With V trimmed by 5 bases and J by 2 bases, 3 bases remained unmatched. CDR3 size: 14 residues. The germline V gene encodes CDR1 MNHNY and CDR2 SVGAGI (reference sequence). CDR3 loop: CASSPTGGNYGYTF. The CDR3 DNA follows: TGTGCCAGCAGTCCGACAGGGGGGAACTATGGCTACACCTTC.

The chain has TRBV7-2 and TRBJ2-1, with 16 bases fitting TRBD2. V dropped 4 bases and J dropped 12; count of bases not matched to a gene: 6. The CDR3 is made up of 15 amino acids. Germline loops: CDR1 SGHTA, CDR2 FQGNSA. In nucleotides, the CDR3 is TGTGCCAGCAGCTCGGGACTAGCGGGAGGGGGGGCGCAGTTCTTC. It is translated as CASSSGLAGGGAQFF. Complete variable domain (other parts from reference TRBV7-2 and TRBJ2-1): GAGVSQSPSNKVTEKGKDVELRCDPISGHTALYWYRQSLGQGLEFLIYFQGNSAPDKSGLPSDRFSAERTGGSVSTLTIQRTQQEDSAVYLCASSSGLAGGGAQFFGPGTRLTVL.

V is TRBV19 and J is TRBJ2-3, with TRBD2 matching 10 bases. Germline trimming cut 6 bases from V and 5 bases from J; bases unmatched to any gene: 5. Germline-derived CDR1 and CDR2 are LNHDA and SQIVND (reference sequence). This CDR3 has 14 amino acids. The CDR3 DNA reads TGTGCCAGTAGCTTACTAGCGGGAAAAGATACGCAGTATTTT. This gives the protein CASSLLAGKDTQYF. The variable domain in full, completed from reference TRBV19 and TRBJ2-3, reads DGGITQSPKYLFRKEGQNVTLSCEQNLNHDAMYWYRQDPGQGLRLIYYSQIVNDFQKGDIAEGYSVSREKKESFPLTVTSAQKNPTAFYLCASSLLAGKDTQYFGPGTRLTVL.

The chain carries TRBV9 and TRBJ2-5; 10 positions match TRBD1. CDR3 size: 15 residues. With V trimmed by 4 bases and J by 5 bases, 8 bases remained unmatched. Germline loops: CDR1 SGDLS, CDR2 YYNGEE. The CDR3 loop reads CASSIRQGAQETQYF. CDR3 nucleotides: TGTGCCAGCAGCATACGACAGGGGGCGCAGGAGACCCAGTACTTC.

The table lists this clone with a count of one. The chain joins TRBV5-4 to TRBJ2-2, with TRBD1 matching over 10 bases. The CDR3 is 16 residues long. CDR1 is SGHNT and CDR2 is YYREEE in the germline V gene (reference sequence). Unmatched junction bases numbered 7, after V lost 4 bases and J lost 4 bases. CDR3 sequence reads: CASSPGGTGVTGELFF. The CDR3 coding sequence is TGTGCCAGCAGCCCTGGAGGGACAGGGGTCACCGGGGAGCTGTTTTTT.

The chain carries TRBV6-5 and TRBJ2-7; D is possibly TRBD1 (6 bases). The V end lost 6 bases, the J end lost 0 bases, and 15 bases lay between the germline ends. Germline CDR1 is MNHEY and CDR2 is SVGAGI. The CDR3 totals 15 residues. Written as DNA, the CDR3 is TGTGCCAGCAGCCTTGGGACATCCGACTCCTACGAGCAGTACTTC. Amino acid sequence: CASSLGTSDSYEQYF.

This chain links TRBV7-2 with TRBJ2-1, with a possible D match to TRBD1 (6 bases). V lost 5 bases to trimming and J lost 4 bases, with 12 bases between them. Per germline, CDR1 SGHTA and CDR2 FQGNSA. The CDR3 covers 14 residues. The CDR3, as DNA: TGTGCCAGCAGCCCGCGGACAGCTTACAATGAGCAGTTCTTC. This translates into CASSPRTAYNEQFF.

The chain carries TRBV7-6 and TRBJ1-1; TRBD1 is a possible D gene (6 bases). The ends were cut back, 2 bases at V and 6 bases at J, with 10 bases in the middle. Germline V CDR1 and CDR2: SGHVS, FNYEAQ. The length of the CDR3 is 13 residues. The CDR3 nucleotides are TGTGCCAGCAGCTTAAATCAGGGGTCTGAAGCTTTCTTT. It yields the protein CASSLNQGSEAFF.

This rearrangement joins TRBV9 to TRBJ2-6, with D tentatively TRBD2 (5 bases). Per germline, CDR1 SGDLS and CDR2 YYNGEE. The CDR3 is 16 amino acids. Trimming stripped 7 bases from V and 1 base from J, with 15 bases between. CDR3 in DNA: TGTGCCAGCTGCCCAGCGGTAATTTCTGGGGCCAACGTCCTGACTTTC. Translation gives CASCPAVISGANVLTF. Filled out from reference TRBV9 and TRBJ2-6, the complete variable domain reads DSGVTQTPKHLITATGQRVTLRCSPRSGDLSVYWYQQSLDQGLQFLIQYYNGEERAKGNILERFSAQQFPDLHSELNLSSLELGDSALYFCASCPAVISGANVLTFGAGSRLTVL.

The chain combines TRBV28 with TRBJ1-1; D gene ambiguous. The CDR3 consists of 12 residues. Germline loops: CDR1 MDHEN, CDR2 SYDVKM. V dropped 4 bases and J dropped 8 bases, with 11 bases sitting between them. The CDR3 reads CASSSAAEEAFF. As DNA, the CDR3 is TGTGCCAGCAGTTCCGCAGCGGAGGAAGCTTTCTTT.

The CDR3 loop reads CASRSPGTGNGYEQYF. The CDR3 DNA is TGTGCCAGCAGATCCCCCGGGACAGGGAATGGCTACGAGCAGTACTTC. J is TRBJ2-7 and V is TRBV28, with 9 bases lining up with TRBD1. Trimming removed 6 bases from V and 3 bases from J; junction bases left unmatched: 12. The CDR3 runs to 16 residues. Germline lookup yields CDR1 MDHEN and CDR2 SYDVKM.